This entry concerns a single TCR beta chain. No antigen is known for it. These data are taken from a study of cytomegalovirus exposure and HLA in healthy donors. Study background: Sequencing of 150 million to 200 million T cells in an earlier analysis found under 120 million unique TCR beta sequences.

The CDR3 length is 14 residues. Germline V CDR1 and CDR2: SEHNR, FQNEAQ (reference sequence). Trimming took 5 bases from V and 4 from J; bases not matched to a gene: 5. Study observations and caveats: About 87% or about 30% of the time was how often most TCR beta V segments were productive, according to an earlier analysis. Donors were assumed by presence/absence analyses to have roughly uniform sequencing depth.

Researchers ran the PCR with 60 Vbeta and 13 Jbeta primers. In the original processing: In a later analysis, roughly 11 million of approximately 80 million unique beta chains occurred in at least two donors. The data were produced by immunoSEQ multiplex PCR, yet TCRdb's version contains in-frame clones alone and is incomplete. That table supplies the V and J calls and clone size; D and trimming were determined from the DNA. The top ten clones hold approximately 20% of a sample with about 120,000 clones, approximately 87% of them seen once. Sequenced input: PBMCs. The chain uses TRBV7-9 and TRBJ2-1; 7 bases align to TRBD1. The clonotype was recovered from a man younger than 30 in good health and CMV-seropositive. The CDR3: CASSRPGQYNEQFF. The CDR3 nucleotides read TGTGCCAGCAGCCGTCCGGGACAGTACAATGAGCAGTTCTTC.